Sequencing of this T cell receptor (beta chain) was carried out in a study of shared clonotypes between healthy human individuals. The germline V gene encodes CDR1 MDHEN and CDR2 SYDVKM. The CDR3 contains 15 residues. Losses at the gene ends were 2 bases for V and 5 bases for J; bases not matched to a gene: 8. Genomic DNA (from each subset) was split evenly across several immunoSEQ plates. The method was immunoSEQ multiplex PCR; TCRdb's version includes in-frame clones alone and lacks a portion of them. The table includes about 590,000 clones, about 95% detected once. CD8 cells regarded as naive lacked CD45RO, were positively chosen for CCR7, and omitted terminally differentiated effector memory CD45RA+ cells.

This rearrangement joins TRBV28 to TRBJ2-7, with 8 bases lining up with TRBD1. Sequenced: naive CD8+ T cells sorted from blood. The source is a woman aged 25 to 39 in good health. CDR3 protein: CASSLDGQGNHEQYF. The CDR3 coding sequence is TGTGCCAGCAGTTTAGACGGACAGGGAAACCACGAGCAGTACTTC.